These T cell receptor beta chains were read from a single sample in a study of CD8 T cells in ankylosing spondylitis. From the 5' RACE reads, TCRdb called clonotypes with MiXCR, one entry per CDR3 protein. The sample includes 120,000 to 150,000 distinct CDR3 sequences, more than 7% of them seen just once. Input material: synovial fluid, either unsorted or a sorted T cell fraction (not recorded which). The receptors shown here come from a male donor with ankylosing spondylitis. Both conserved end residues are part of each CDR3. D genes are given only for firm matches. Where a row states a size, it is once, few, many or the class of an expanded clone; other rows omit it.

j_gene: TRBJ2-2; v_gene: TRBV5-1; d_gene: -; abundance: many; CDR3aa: CASSLAGASLTGELFF; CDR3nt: TGCGCCAGCAGCTTGGCCGGAGCTAGCCTCACCGGGGAGCTGTTTTTT
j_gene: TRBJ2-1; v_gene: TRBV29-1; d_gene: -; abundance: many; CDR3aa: CSVQDRTYNEQFF; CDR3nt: TGCAGCGTTCAAGACAGGACCTACAATGAGCAGTTCTTC
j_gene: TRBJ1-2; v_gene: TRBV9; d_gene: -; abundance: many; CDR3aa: CASSPSGTSNYGYTF; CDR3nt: TGTGCCAGCAGCCCATCGGGGACATCCAACTATGGCTACACCTTC
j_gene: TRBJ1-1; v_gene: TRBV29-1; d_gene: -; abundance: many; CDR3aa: CSVRPIGLPDDEAFF; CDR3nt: TGCAGCGTTCGACCCATAGGGCTTCCTGACGATGAAGCTTTCTTT
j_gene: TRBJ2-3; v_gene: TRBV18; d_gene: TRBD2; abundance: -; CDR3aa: CASSPAGARTDTQYF; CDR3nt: TGTGCCAGCTCACCAGCGGGAGCCCGCACAGATACGCAGTATTTT
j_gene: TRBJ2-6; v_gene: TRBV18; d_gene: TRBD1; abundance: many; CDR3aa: CASSGDRAGVNVLTF; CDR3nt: TGTGCCAGCTCAGGCGACAGGGCGGGCGTCAACGTCCTGACTTTC
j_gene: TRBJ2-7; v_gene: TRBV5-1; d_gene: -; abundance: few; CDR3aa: CASSLGDFDYEQYF; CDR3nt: TGCGCCAGCAGCTTGGGGGACTTCGACTACGAGCAGTACTTC
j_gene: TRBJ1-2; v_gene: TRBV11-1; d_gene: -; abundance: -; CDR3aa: CASSLGSWWDYGYTF; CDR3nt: TGTGCCAGCAGCTTGGGGAGTTGGTGGGACTATGGCTACACCTTC
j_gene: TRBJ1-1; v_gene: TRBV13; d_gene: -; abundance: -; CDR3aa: CASSFGRKNTEAFF; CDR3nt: TGTGCCAGCAGCTTCGGACGGAAGAACACTGAAGCTTTCTTT
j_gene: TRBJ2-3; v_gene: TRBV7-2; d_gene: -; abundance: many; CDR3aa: CASSSPIPLGGGQYF; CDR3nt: TGTGCCAGCAGCTCGCCGATCCCCCTAGGGGGGGGGCAGTATTTT
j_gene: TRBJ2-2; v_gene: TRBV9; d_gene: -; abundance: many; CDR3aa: CASSPGGIGAGELFF; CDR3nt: TGTGCCAGCAGCCCAGGGGGGATTGGGGCCGGGGAGCTGTTTTTT
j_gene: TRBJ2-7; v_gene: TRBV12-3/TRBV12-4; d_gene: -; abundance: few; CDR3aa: CASSQTYGEQYF; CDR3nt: TGTGCCAGCAGTCAAACCTATGGCGAGCAGTACTTC
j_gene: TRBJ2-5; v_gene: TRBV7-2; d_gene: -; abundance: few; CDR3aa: CASSLVVYREETQYF; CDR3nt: TGTGCCAGCAGCTTAGTAGTCTACAGGGAGGAGACCCAGTACTTC
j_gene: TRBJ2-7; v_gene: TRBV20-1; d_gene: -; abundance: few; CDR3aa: CSARPLGSRVWYEQYF; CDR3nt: TGCAGTGCTAGACCTCTAGGGTCTAGGGTCTGGTACGAGCAGTACTTC
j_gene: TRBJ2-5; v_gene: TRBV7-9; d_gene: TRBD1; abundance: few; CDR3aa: CASSPRTGGKETQYF; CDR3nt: TGTGCCAGCAGCCCACGGACAGGGGGGAAAGAGACCCAGTACTTC
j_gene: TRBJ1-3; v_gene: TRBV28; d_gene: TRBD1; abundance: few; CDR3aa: CASRPGQGTLNTIYF; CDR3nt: TGTGCCAGCAGACCGGGACAGGGAACCCTAAACACCATATATTTT
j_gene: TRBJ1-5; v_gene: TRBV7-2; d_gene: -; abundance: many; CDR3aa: CASSFSSNQPQHF; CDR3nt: TGTGCCAGCAGCTTTAGTAGCAATCAGCCCCAGCATTTT
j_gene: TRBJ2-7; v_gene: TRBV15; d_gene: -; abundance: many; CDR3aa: CATSRDAGAHSYEQYF; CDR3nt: TGTGCCACCAGCAGAGATGCAGGGGCTCACTCCTACGAGCAGTACTTC
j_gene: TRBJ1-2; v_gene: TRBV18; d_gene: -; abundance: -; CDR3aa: CASSPGSDLYGYTF; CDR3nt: TGTGCCAGCTCACCAGGTTCAGATCTTTATGGCTACACCTTC
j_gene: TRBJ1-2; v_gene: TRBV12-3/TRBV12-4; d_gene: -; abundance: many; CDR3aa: CASSRTVDGYTF; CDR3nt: TGTGCCAGCAGTCGGACAGTGGATGGCTACACCTTC
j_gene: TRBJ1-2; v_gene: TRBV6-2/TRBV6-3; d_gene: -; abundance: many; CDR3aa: CASSYVGGAIYGYTF; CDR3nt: TGTGCCAGCAGTTACGTAGGAGGGGCGATCTATGGCTACACCTTC
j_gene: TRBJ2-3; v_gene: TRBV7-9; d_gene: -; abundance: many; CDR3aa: CASSFGGSADTQYF; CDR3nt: TGTGCCAGCAGCTTTGGTGGTTCGGCAGATACGCAGTATTTT
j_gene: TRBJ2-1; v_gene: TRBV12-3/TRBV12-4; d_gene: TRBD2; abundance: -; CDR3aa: CTCSLARGGGELRKEQFF; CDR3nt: TGTACCTGCAGTTTAGCCCGAGGCGGGGGGGAACTTAGGAAAGAGCAGTTCTTC
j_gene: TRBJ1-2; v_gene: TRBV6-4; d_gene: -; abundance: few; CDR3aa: CASTTQGFGDGYTF; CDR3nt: TGTGCCAGCACCACGCAAGGGTTCGGGGATGGCTACACCTTC
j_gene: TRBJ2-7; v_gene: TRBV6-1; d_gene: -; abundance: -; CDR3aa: CASRFRRGLSYEQYF; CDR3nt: TGTGCCAGCCGCTTTAGGCGGGGGCTTTCCTACGAGCAGTACTTC
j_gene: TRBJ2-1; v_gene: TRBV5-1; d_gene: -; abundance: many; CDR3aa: CASSFFGAINEQFF; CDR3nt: TGCGCCAGCAGCTTCTTCGGCGCGATCAATGAGCAGTTCTTC
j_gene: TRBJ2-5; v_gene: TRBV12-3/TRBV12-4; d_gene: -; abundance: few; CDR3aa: CASAQQAQETQYF; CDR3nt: TGTGCCAGCGCGCAACAGGCCCAAGAGACCCAGTACTTC
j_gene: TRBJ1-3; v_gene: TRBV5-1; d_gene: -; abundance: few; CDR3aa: CASSLAWTAGNTIYF; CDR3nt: TGCGCCAGCAGCTTGGCCTGGACAGCCGGAAACACCATATATTTT
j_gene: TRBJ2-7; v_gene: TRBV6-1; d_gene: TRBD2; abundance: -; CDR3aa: CASRTSGGLYEQYF; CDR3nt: TGTGCCAGCAGAACTAGCGGGGGACTGTACGAGCAGTACTTC
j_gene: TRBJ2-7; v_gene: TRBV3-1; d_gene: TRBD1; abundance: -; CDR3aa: CASSRLAGTDYEQYF; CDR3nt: TGTGCCAGCAGCCGCTTGGCCGGGACAGACTACGAGCAGTACTTC
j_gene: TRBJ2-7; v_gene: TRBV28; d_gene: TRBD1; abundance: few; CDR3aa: CASSAMDRSSSYEQYF; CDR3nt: TGTGCCAGCAGTGCCATGGACAGGTCCAGCTCCTACGAGCAGTACTTC
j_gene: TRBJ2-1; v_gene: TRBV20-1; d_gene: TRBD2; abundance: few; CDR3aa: CSALTSGGAYFNEQFF; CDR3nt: TGCAGTGCCCTGACTAGCGGGGGGGCCTATTTCAATGAGCAGTTCTTC
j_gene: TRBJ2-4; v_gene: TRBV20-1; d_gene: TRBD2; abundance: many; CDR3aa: CSAIAGARNIQYF; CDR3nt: TGCAGTGCTATAGCGGGAGCTAGAAACATTCAGTACTTC
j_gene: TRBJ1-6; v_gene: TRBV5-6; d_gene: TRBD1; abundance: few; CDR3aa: CASSLRDSVPSPLHF; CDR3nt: TGTGCCAGCAGTTTGCGGGACAGCGTTCCTTCACCCCTCCACTTT
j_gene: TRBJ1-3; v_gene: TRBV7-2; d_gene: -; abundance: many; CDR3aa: CASGAPGNTIYF; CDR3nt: TGTGCCAGCGGGGCGCCTGGAAACACCATATATTTT
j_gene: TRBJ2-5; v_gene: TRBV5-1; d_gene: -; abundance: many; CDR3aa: CASSFGTQETQYF; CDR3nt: TGCGCCAGCAGCTTCGGAACCCAAGAGACCCAGTACTTC
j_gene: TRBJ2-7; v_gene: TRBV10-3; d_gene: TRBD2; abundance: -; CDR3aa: CAAGTSGYEQYF; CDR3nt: TGTGCCGCCGGGACTAGCGGGTACGAGCAGTACTTC
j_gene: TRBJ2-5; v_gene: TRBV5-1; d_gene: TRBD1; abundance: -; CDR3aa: CASSVGDREWETQYF; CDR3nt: TGCGCCAGCAGCGTTGGGGACAGGGAATGGGAGACCCAGTACTTC
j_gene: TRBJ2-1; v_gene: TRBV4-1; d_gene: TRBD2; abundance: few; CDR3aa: CASSQEPTSPQFF; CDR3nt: TGCGCCAGCAGCCAAGAACCGACTAGCCCCCAGTTCTTC
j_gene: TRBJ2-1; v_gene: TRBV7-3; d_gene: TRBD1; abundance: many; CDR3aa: CASSLRTGKYNEQFF; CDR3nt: TGTGCCAGCAGCTTAAGGACAGGGAAATACAATGAGCAGTTCTTC
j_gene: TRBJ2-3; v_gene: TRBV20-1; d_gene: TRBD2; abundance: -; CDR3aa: CSARGLAGPPDTQYF; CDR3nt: TGCAGTGCTAGGGGGCTAGCGGGGCCCCCAGATACGCAGTATTTT
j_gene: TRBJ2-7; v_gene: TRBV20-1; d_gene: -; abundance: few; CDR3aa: CSARDGYEQYF; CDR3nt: TGCAGTGCTAGAGATGGATACGAGCAGTACTTC
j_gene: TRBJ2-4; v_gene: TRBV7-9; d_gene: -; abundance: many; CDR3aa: CASSLFVDIQYF; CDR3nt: TGTGCCAGCAGCTTATTTGTAGACATTCAGTACTTC
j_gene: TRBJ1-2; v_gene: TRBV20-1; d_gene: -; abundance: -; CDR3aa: CSAAPGESYGYPF; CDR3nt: TGCAGTGCAGCCCCAGGGGAGAGCTATGGCTACCCCTTC
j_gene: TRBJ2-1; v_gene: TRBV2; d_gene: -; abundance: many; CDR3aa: CASSPGGLPNEQFF; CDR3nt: TGTGCCAGCAGTCCGGGGGGCCTACCCAATGAGCAGTTCTTC
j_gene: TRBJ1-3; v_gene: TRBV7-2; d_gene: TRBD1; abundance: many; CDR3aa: CASSLQGAYGNTIYF; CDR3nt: TGTGCCAGCAGCTTGCAGGGGGCGTACGGAAACACCATATATTTT
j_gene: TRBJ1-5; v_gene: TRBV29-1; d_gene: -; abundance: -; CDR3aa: CSVGFRDQPQHF; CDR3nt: TGCAGCGTTGGGTTCCGAGATCAGCCCCAGCATTTT
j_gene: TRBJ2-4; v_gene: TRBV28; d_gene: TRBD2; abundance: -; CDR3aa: CASSPSGAPAKNIQYF; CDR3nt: TGTGCCAGCAGCCCCAGCGGGGCTCCAGCCAAAAACATTCAGTACTTC
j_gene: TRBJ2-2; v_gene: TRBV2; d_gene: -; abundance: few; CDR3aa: CASSVRQITGELFF; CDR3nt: TGTGCCAGCAGTGTTCGACAGATCACCGGGGAGCTGTTTTTT